The subject of this entry is one TCR beta chain. The antigen is unknown. The data belong to a study of cytomegalovirus exposure and HLA in healthy donors. Per germline, CDR1 SGDLS and CDR2 YYNGEE. The ends were cut back, 3 bases at V and 6 bases at J, with 13 bases in the middle. The CDR3 has 13 amino acids. Study-wide results and limits: There were around 160 TCR beta chains listed as cytomegalovirus-associated. In vitro, a few CMV-associated chains proved specific for CMV antigens.

The assay was immunoSEQ multiplex PCR, and TCRdb's table has in-frame clones only and misses some. The sample includes more than 55,000 clones, about 93% of them seen just once. The clonotype comes from a woman aged 18-29 years in good health and CMV-seronegative. Material: PBMCs. The chain has TRBV9 and TRBJ2-7; TRBD1 might be the D (5 bases). The CDR3 region is CASSGPGKGEQYF. CDR3 bases: TGTGCCAGCAGCGGACCAGGGAAGGGCGAGCAGTACTTC.